This TCR beta chain appears in the sequencing data of a study of OX40 agonist ivuxolimab in advanced cancers. As for the study in general: In this trial design, patients received ivuxolimab intravenously at 0.01 to 10 mg/kg every 2 weeks. Those enrolled were about 80% male, with a mean age of 60 years and ages from about 20 to 85.

Worth noting for this clone: The antigen is unknown.

Some clones are missing from TCRdb's copy, which holds only in-frame ones; the method was immunoSEQ multiplex PCR. Here the sample spans roughly 74,000 clones, about four fifths being singletons. Overall study findings and caveats: Antigen specificity of clonally expanded peripheral T cells was not established. Among the nonresponders, some also had low normalized T-cell clonal expansion.

This CDR3 has 16 amino acids. V shed 3 bases, J shed 4 bases, and the junction held 9 bases outside the gene matches. Germline CDR1 LNHDA, CDR2 SQIVND (reference sequence). The receptor was isolated from an adult with an advanced solid tumor such as melanoma, head and neck, liver or kidney cancer. Sample: CD4+ or CD8+ T cells sorted from blood, taken in a trial of the OX40 agonist ivuxolimab. The chain joins TRBV19 to TRBJ2-5; TRBD2 aligns across 9 bases. The CDR3 reads CASSITGGGVRETQYF. CDR3 in DNA: TGTGCCAGTAGTATTACCGGCGGGGGGGTGAGAGAGACCCAGTACTTC.